These T cell receptor beta chains were read from a single sample in a study of blood T cell repertoires in COVID-19. The repertoire was sequenced with immunoSEQ multiplex PCR; TCRdb's copy has only in-frame clones and lacks some. The sample comprises 250,000 or so clones, 88% of which are singletons, and around 2.5% rests with the top ten. Sequenced input: PBMCs or T cells enriched from blood (not recorded which). The receptor source for this set is a woman aged 40 to 50 with acute COVID-19. The CDR3 runs from the conserved cysteine through the conserved F or W. The D gene is left open where the match is weak. Rows give clone size only sometimes, using once, few, many, or a class for an expanded clone.

j_gene	d_gene	abundance	v_gene	CDR3nt	CDR3aa
TRBJ1-1	.	.	TRBV2	TGTGCCAGCAGTGTAGACAGGCCCGCTTTCTTT	CASSVDRPAFF
TRBJ2-2	.	once	TRBV5-6	TGTGCCAGCAGGGTCAGGGGTTCGGGGGAGCTGTTTTTT	CASRVRGSGELFF
TRBJ1-5	.	.	TRBV7-2	TGTGCCAGCAGCTTAAATCGGGGGAATAGCAATCAGCCCCAGCATTTT	CASSLNRGNSNQPQHF
TRBJ1-2	TRBD1	.	TRBV10-3	TGTGCCATCAGTGAGTCGAGGCAGGGGGCGCGTGGCTACACCTTC	CAISESRQGARGYTF
TRBJ2-1	TRBD2	.	TRBV9	TGTGCCAGCAGCGCGGCGGGACTAGCTTTCGATGAGCAGTTCTTC	CASSAAGLAFDEQFF
TRBJ1-4	.	once	TRBV18	TGTGCCAGCTCACCTTTTACAAGCGGACAGTTGGGGGAAAAACTGTTTTTT	CASSPFTSGQLGEKLFF
TRBJ2-5	.	.	TRBV5-5	TGTGCCAGCTTAGGGGGACAAGAGACCCAGTACTTC	CASLGGQETQYF
TRBJ2-1	TRBD2	.	TRBV5-1	TGCGCCAGCAGCCACTCTAGCGGGAGGTCATCCTACAATGAGCAGTTCTTC	CASSHSSGRSSYNEQFF
TRBJ1-5	.	.	TRBV12-3/TRBV12-4	TGTGCCAGCAGTTTGTCAGGGGATCAGCCCCAGCATTTT	CASSLSGDQPQHF
TRBJ2-2	.	once	TRBV5-4	TGTGCCAGCAGCTTTGCAGGGTCCGGGGAGCTGTTTTTT	CASSFAGSGELFF
TRBJ2-1	.	.	TRBV9	TGTGCCAGCAGCGTAGATGAGACTACTCTCTACAATGAGCAGTTCTTC	CASSVDETTLYNEQFF
TRBJ1-6	.	few	TRBV2	TGTGCCAGCTCGGGAAATAATTCACCCCTCCACTTT	CASSGNNSPLHF
TRBJ1-2	.	.	TRBV6-2/TRBV6-3	TGTGCCAGCAGTGAGGGTCTCTATGGCTACACCTTC	CASSEGLYGYTF
TRBJ2-3	.	.	TRBV11-2	TGTGCCAGCAGCGGCCGTGGTGCGGGCACAGATACGCAGTATTTT	CASSGRGAGTDTQYF
TRBJ1-1	.	.	TRBV30	TGTGCCTGCACTCCGAACACTGAAGCTTTCTTT	CACTPNTEAFF
TRBJ1-1	TRBD1	.	TRBV12-3/TRBV12-4	TGTGCCAGCAGTCTTACTCGGACAGGCCAAGCTTTCTTT	CASSLTRTGQAFF
TRBJ1-1	TRBD1	.	TRBV5-1	TGCGCCAGCAGCTATCGACAGGGGTCAGACACTGAAGCTTTCTTT	CASSYRQGSDTEAFF
TRBJ2-5	.	.	TRBV7-2	TGTGCCAGCGGTAGGGAGGTCTTAGAGACCCAGTACTTC	CASGREVLETQYF
TRBJ2-1	.	.	TRBV11-2	TGTGCCAGCAGCTTAGAAGGCGGAGGCAGGTACAATGAGCAGTTCTTC	CASSLEGGGRYNEQFF
TRBJ2-1	TRBD2	.	TRBV11-3	TGTGCCAGCAGCTTATGGGGGACTAGCGGGAGTGGGGAGCAGTTCTTC	CASSLWGTSGSGEQFF
TRBJ1-2	.	.	TRBV9	TGTGCCAGCAGTTTGGACAGCCCTAACTATGGCTACACCTTC	CASSLDSPNYGYTF
TRBJ2-1	TRBD2	.	TRBV7-8	TGTGCCAGCAGCTTAGCGCGACGGGGGGTCTACAATGAGCAGTTCTTC	CASSLARRGVYNEQFF
TRBJ1-5	.	.	TRBV7-9	TGTGCCAGCAGCCTCACAGGGACGGGCAATCAGCCCCAGCATTTT	CASSLTGTGNQPQHF
TRBJ2-3	.	.	TRBV24-1	TGTGCCACCAGTGATTTCACTACCCGCGGAGATACGCAGTATTTT	CATSDFTTRGDTQYF
TRBJ2-1	TRBD2	.	TRBV9	TGTGCCAGCAGCCTTCCCCGGGAGGGCTACAATGAGCAGTTCTTC	CASSLPREGYNEQFF
TRBJ2-4	TRBD1	.	TRBV2	TGTGCCAGCAGTGAATCCCTGCGGACAGGGGGCAAAAACATTCAGTACTTC	CASSESLRTGGKNIQYF
TRBJ2-3	TRBD2	.	TRBV4-3	TGCGCCAGCCGCCCCCGACTAGCGGGGGACACAGATACGCAGTATTTT	CASRPRLAGDTDTQYF
TRBJ1-2	.	once	TRBV5-6	TGTGCCAGCAGCTTGGCTCAGGCTAACTATGGCTACACCTTC	CASSLAQANYGYTF
TRBJ2-7	.	once	TRBV9	TGTGCCAGCAGCGTAGGTGTGGGGGCGTCGTACGAGCAGTACTTC	CASSVGVGASYEQYF
TRBJ2-1	TRBD2	.	TRBV9	TGTGCCAGCAGCGTAGCCCCCGGGACTAGCGGGGAAGATCAGCAGTTCTTC	CASSVAPGTSGEDQQFF
TRBJ1-2	TRBD1	.	TRBV7-2	TGTGCCAGCAGCTTAGGACAGGGGGTCCTCTATGGCTACACCTTC	CASSLGQGVLYGYTF
TRBJ1-5	.	.	TRBV21-1	TGTGCCAGCAGCAAAGGAGCCCCGTTATCCGGTTGGTTTTGCCAGCCCCAGCATTTT	CASSKGAPLSGWFCQPQHF
TRBJ1-5	TRBD1	.	TRBV7-2	TGTGCCAGCAGCTCACAGGGGAGCAATCAGCCCCAGCATTTT	CASSSQGSNQPQHF
TRBJ1-2	TRBD1	.	TRBV6-5	TGTGCCAGCAGAGGGGGGGGACAGGGTTTTCCCGGCTACACCTTC	CASRGGGQGFPGYTF
TRBJ2-1	TRBD2	.	TRBV4-3	TGCGCCAGCAGCCAAGAGCTAGCGGAGTACAATGAGCAGTTCTTC	CASSQELAEYNEQFF
TRBJ1-2	.	.	TRBV10-3	TGTGCCATCAGTGAGTCGCACATCCCCTATGGCTACACCTTC	CAISESHIPYGYTF
TRBJ1-3	.	.	TRBV10-1	TGCGCCAGCAGCTTAAACTCTGGAAACACCATATATTTT	CASSLNSGNTIYF
TRBJ1-6	.	.	TRBV10-2	TGCGCCAGCAGTGAGGCCGCAGGGAAACCGTCACCCCTCCACTTT	CASSEAAGKPSPLHF
TRBJ1-3	.	.	TRBV5-6	TGTGCCAGCAGCTCCGGACTGAGCTCTGGAAACACCATATATTTT	CASSSGLSSGNTIYF
TRBJ1-6	TRBD1	.	TRBV6-2/TRBV6-3	TGTGCCAGCAGCTCCGGGACAGGGTTAGCACCCCTCCACTTT	CASSSGTGLAPLHF
TRBJ2-5	TRBD2	.	TRBV18	TGTGCCAGCTCATCTTCTAGCGGGGGTGAGACCCAGTACTTC	CASSSSSGGETQYF
TRBJ1-5	TRBD1	.	TRBV27	TGTGCCAGCAGAAGTGGGAGACAGGGGCCCCAGCATTTT	CASRSGRQGPQHF
TRBJ2-5	.	.	TRBV10-1	TGCGCCAGCAGTGAGTCCCGAGCGGTTCAAGAGACCCAGTACTTC	CASSESRAVQETQYF
TRBJ1-4	.	.	TRBV5-1	TGCGCCAGCAGCTTGGTGAGGCACGGGGGTGAAAAACTGTTTTTT	CASSLVRHGGEKLFF
TRBJ2-5	TRBD1	.	TRBV30	TGTGCCTGGAGTGTACTGGGGACAGGCAGGGTCGGGACCCAGTACTTC	CAWSVLGTGRVGTQYF
TRBJ1-5	TRBD1	.	TRBV11-3	TGTGCCAGCAGCCCCTTTCGACAGGGACCCTCCAATCAGCCCCAGCATTTT	CASSPFRQGPSNQPQHF
TRBJ2-3	TRBD2	.	TRBV4-2	TGTGCCAGCAGCCCTTTAGCGGGGGGGGTCACAGATACGCAGTATTTT	CASSPLAGGVTDTQYF
TRBJ1-2	.	.	TRBV30	TGTGCCTGGTCGTTCGCGGACAGCCCTAACTATGGCTACACCTTC	CAWSFADSPNYGYTF
TRBJ1-5	.	.	TRBV11-2	TGTGCCAGCAGCTCGCCTCCGGGGGTGGGAGCGAGCAATCAGCCCCAGCATTTT	CASSSPPGVGASNQPQHF
TRBJ2-1	.	.	TRBV19	TGTGCCAGTAGTATAGTCTCAAGAGGGTCCCGGGGACAGTTCTTC	CASSIVSRGSRGQFF
TRBJ2-7	TRBD1	.	TRBV5-4	TGTGCCAGCAGCTTGGAAACCGGGACAGGGGAGCAGTACTTC	CASSLETGTGEQYF
TRBJ2-2	.	.	TRBV7-9	TGTGCCAGCAGCCCACCAAACAGGGCGCAGAACACCGGGGAGCTGTTTTTT	CASSPPNRAQNTGELFF